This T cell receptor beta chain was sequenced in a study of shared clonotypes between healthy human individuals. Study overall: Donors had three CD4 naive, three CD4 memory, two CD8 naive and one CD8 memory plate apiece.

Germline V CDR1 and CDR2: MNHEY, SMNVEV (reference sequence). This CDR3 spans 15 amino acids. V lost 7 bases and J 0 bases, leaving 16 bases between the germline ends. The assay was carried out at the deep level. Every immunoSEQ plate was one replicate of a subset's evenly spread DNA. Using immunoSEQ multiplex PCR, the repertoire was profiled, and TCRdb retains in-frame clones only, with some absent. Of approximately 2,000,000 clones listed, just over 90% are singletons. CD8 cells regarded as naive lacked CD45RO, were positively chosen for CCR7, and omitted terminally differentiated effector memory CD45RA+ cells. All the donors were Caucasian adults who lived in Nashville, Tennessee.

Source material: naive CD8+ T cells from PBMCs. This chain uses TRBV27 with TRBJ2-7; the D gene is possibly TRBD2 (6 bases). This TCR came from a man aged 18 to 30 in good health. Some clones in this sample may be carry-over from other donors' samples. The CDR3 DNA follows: TGTGCCAGCAAACCTCGGGCGGGGTCCTCCTACGAGCAGTACTTC. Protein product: CASKPRAGSSYEQYF.